One and the same sample provided the 9 T cell receptor beta chains below, sequenced in a study of cytomegalovirus exposure and HLA in healthy donors. Sequencing used immunoSEQ multiplex PCR; TCRdb keeps in-frame clones, though not all of them. The data show around 150,000 clones, approximately 84% seen once. Sequencing was performed on PBMCs. These receptors were collected from a young man in good health and CMV-seropositive.

The chain uses TRBV5-4 and TRBJ1-2; TRBD1 aligns across 8 bases. This CDR3 contains 15 residues. After removal of 2 bases from V and 1 base from J, the junction contained 4 bases not matched to a gene. CDR1 and CDR2 from the germline V gene are SGHNT and YYREEE (reference sequence). The CDR3 here is CASSFGQGFNYGYTF. In nucleotides, the CDR3 is TGTGCCAGCAGCTTCGGACAGGGATTTAACTATGGCTACACCTTC.

The chain employs TRBV5-4 and TRBJ2-7; TRBD1 aligns across 9 bases. The germline gives CDR1 SGHNT, CDR2 YYREEE (reference sequence). The V gene end was trimmed by 4 bases and the J gene end by 2 bases; junction bases not matched to a gene: 7. This CDR3 comprises 15 residues. The CDR3 sequence is CASSTPDRGTYEQYF. The CDR3, as DNA: TGTGCCAGCAGCACCCCGGACAGGGGAACCTACGAGCAGTACTTC.

This clone appeared a single time. The chain recombines TRBV30 with TRBJ2-1; 10 bases match TRBD2. This CDR3 has 16 residues. Trimming cost V 0 bases and J 6 bases; bases outside gene matches: 8. The V gene's germline CDR1 is GTSNPN and CDR2 SVGIG (reference sequence). The CDR3 sequence: CAWSVHQLAGFNEQFF. The CDR3 coding sequence is TGTGCCTGGAGTGTACATCAACTAGCGGGATTCAATGAGCAGTTCTTC.

This chain connects TRBV2 to TRBJ1-4; 8 bases match TRBD1. After removal of 5 bases from V and 10 bases from J, the junction contained 9 bases not matched to a gene. Germline-derived CDR1 and CDR2 are SNHLY and FYNNEI. This CDR3 is built from 14 residues. The CDR3 DNA reads TGTGCCAGCAGTCCCTCAGGGGGCGGGGGAAAACTGTTTTTT. It codes for CASSPSGGGGKLFF.

This rearrangement joins TRBV25-1 to TRBJ1-4, with no clear D. V was clipped by 6 bases and J by 5 bases, with 16 bases between them. Germline CDR1 is MGHDK and CDR2 is SYGVNS. The CDR3 has 15 residues. CDR3 sequence (DNA): TGTGCCAGCAGGGCCCCGGGAGGGAGAAATGAAAAACTGTTTTTT. This translates into CASRAPGGRNEKLFF.

This rearrangement joins TRBV6-5 to TRBJ2-5; D ambiguous. From germline, CDR1 is MNHEY and CDR2 SVGAGI. CDR3 length equals 14 residues. V gave up 0 bases and J gave up 1 base, with 6 bases separating them. The CDR3 protein is CASSYSGAQETQYF. For the CDR3, the DNA is TGTGCCAGCAGTTACTCAGGAGCCCAAGAGACCCAGTACTTC.

V usage is TRBV4-2 and J usage is TRBJ2-1; TRBD2 matches 9 bases. The ends lost 4 bases at V and 4 bases at J; junction bases unmatched: 5. The germline V gene has CDR1 LGHNA and CDR2 YNFKEQ. The CDR3 runs to 15 residues. The CDR3 spells CASSPRLAGYNEQFF. The CDR3 DNA reads as TGTGCCAGCAGCCCCCGGCTAGCGGGGTACAATGAGCAGTTCTTC.

J is TRBJ2-7 and V is TRBV5-4, with TRBD2 identical over 10 bases. The CDR3 totals 16 residues. Germline CDR1 and CDR2: SGHNT and YYREEE (reference sequence). V was clipped by 2 bases and J by 2 bases; unmatched bases: 7. The DNA for the CDR3 is TGTGCCAGCAGCTTCGGAGCGGGAGGGTCCACCTACGAGCAGTACTTC. Residues: CASSFGAGGSTYEQYF. Full variable domain (rest looked up from reference TRBV5-4 and TRBJ2-7): ETGVTQSPTHLIKTRGQQVTLRCSSQSGHNTVSWYQQALGQGPQFIFQYYREEENGRGNFPPRFSGLQFPNYSSELNVNALELDDSALYLCASSFGAGGSTYEQYFGPGTRLTVT.

This chain joins TRBV19 and TRBJ1-2, with 9 bases that match TRBD1. Looked up from germline, CDR1 is LNHDA and CDR2 is SQIVND (reference sequence). The CDR3 runs to 14 residues. J was trimmed by 4 bases and V by 5 bases; bases with no gene match: 5. The CDR3 region has the DNA TGTGCCAGTAGTTCGGACAGGGGCCCCTATGGCTACACCTTC. Translation: CASSSDRGPYGYTF.